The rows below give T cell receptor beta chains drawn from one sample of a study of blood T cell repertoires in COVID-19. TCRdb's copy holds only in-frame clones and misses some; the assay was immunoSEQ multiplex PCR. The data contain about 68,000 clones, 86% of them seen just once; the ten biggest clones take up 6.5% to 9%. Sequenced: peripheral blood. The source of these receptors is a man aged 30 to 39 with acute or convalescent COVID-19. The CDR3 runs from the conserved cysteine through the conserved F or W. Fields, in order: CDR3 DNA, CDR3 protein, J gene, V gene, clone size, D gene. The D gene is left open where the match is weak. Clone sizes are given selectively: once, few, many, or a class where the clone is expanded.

CDR3 DNA: TGTGCCAGCAGCGTAGAACAGAACACTGAAGCTTTCTTT; CDR3 protein: CASSVEQNTEAFF; J gene: TRBJ1-1; V gene: TRBV9; clone size: -; D gene: -
CDR3 DNA: TGTGCCAGCAGCCAACATAGGGAGGGAACTGAAGCTTTCTTT; CDR3 protein: CASSQHREGTEAFF; J gene: TRBJ1-1; V gene: TRBV3-1/TRBV3-2; clone size: -; D gene: -
CDR3 DNA: TGTGCCAGCAGTTTGCCAGGTCAGCCCCAGCATTTT; CDR3 protein: CASSLPGQPQHF; J gene: TRBJ1-5; V gene: TRBV6-5; clone size: -; D gene: -
CDR3 DNA: TGTGCCAGCAGCCTTATCGGCGGAGAAGGGGGAAAGTACTTC; CDR3 protein: CASSLIGGEGGKYF; J gene: TRBJ2-7; V gene: TRBV27; clone size: -; D gene: -
CDR3 DNA: TGTGCCAGTAGTATAGGGCTAGCGAGGACTGGGGATGAGCAGTTCTTC; CDR3 protein: CASSIGLARTGDEQFF; J gene: TRBJ2-1; V gene: TRBV19; clone size: once; D gene: -
CDR3 DNA: TGTGCCAGTAGCGGGACAGGGGGAGGGAAAGAGACCCAGTACTTC; CDR3 protein: CASSGTGGGKETQYF; J gene: TRBJ2-5; V gene: TRBV19; clone size: -; D gene: TRBD1
CDR3 DNA: TGTGCCAGCAGGCGACAGGGGGTCGGCCAGCCCCAGCATTTT; CDR3 protein: CASRRQGVGQPQHF; J gene: TRBJ1-5; V gene: TRBV2; clone size: -; D gene: TRBD1
CDR3 DNA: TGTGCCAGCAGTCCGAAGACAGGGATCTACGAGCAGTACTTC; CDR3 protein: CASSPKTGIYEQYF; J gene: TRBJ2-7; V gene: TRBV27; clone size: -; D gene: TRBD1
CDR3 DNA: TGTGCCAGCAGCCCGATTAGCTCCAGTTCGTATGGCTACACCTTC; CDR3 protein: CASSPISSSSYGYTF; J gene: TRBJ1-2; V gene: TRBV9; clone size: -; D gene: -
CDR3 DNA: TGTGCCAGCAGCGGTAGACGGCTAGCGGGGGCAGATACGCAGTATTTT; CDR3 protein: CASSGRRLAGADTQYF; J gene: TRBJ2-3; V gene: TRBV7-8; clone size: -; D gene: TRBD2
CDR3 DNA: TGTGCCAGCAGGTTAGCGGGAAGGGAGACCCAGTACTTC; CDR3 protein: CASRLAGRETQYF; J gene: TRBJ2-5; V gene: TRBV28; clone size: -; D gene: TRBD2
CDR3 DNA: TGTGCCAGCATGGAGGGGGCGTTGGGTGAAAAACTGTTTTTT; CDR3 protein: CASMEGALGEKLFF; J gene: TRBJ1-4; V gene: TRBV28; clone size: few; D gene: TRBD1
CDR3 DNA: TGTGCCAGCAGCCAAAGGGGAAGGACTGAAGCTTTCTTT; CDR3 protein: CASSQRGRTEAFF; J gene: TRBJ1-1; V gene: TRBV3-1/TRBV3-2; clone size: -; D gene: -
CDR3 DNA: TGCGCCAGCAGGGTCGAAGCGGGAGTCACTGCAGATACGCAGTATTTT; CDR3 protein: CASRVEAGVTADTQYF; J gene: TRBJ2-3; V gene: TRBV5-1; clone size: -; D gene: TRBD2
CDR3 DNA: TGTGCCAGCAGCTTAGGGGTCGGGAGACGTATCAATGAGCAGTTCTTC; CDR3 protein: CASSLGVGRRINEQFF; J gene: TRBJ2-1; V gene: TRBV11-2; clone size: -; D gene: -
CDR3 DNA: TGTGCCAGCAGCTTAGCGTCCGGGAGGGCAGATACGCAGTATTTT; CDR3 protein: CASSLASGRADTQYF; J gene: TRBJ2-3; V gene: TRBV7-2; clone size: few; D gene: TRBD2
CDR3 DNA: TGTGCCAGCAGCCAAGAAGGGGGAACGAGCAATCAGCCCCAGCATTTT; CDR3 protein: CASSQEGGTSNQPQHF; J gene: TRBJ1-5; V gene: TRBV4-2; clone size: -; D gene: -
CDR3 DNA: TGTGCCAGTAGTAGGCTAGCGGGAGGAAAAGAGCAGTACTTC; CDR3 protein: CASSRLAGGKEQYF; J gene: TRBJ2-7; V gene: TRBV19; clone size: -; D gene: TRBD2
CDR3 DNA: TGTGCCAGCTCCGACGGGGGCACAGATACGCAGTATTTT; CDR3 protein: CASSDGGTDTQYF; J gene: TRBJ2-3; V gene: TRBV18; clone size: -; D gene: -
CDR3 DNA: TGTGCCAGCAGCGCAGGGACAGACAATCAGCCCCAGCATTTT; CDR3 protein: CASSAGTDNQPQHF; J gene: TRBJ1-5; V gene: TRBV13; clone size: -; D gene: TRBD1
CDR3 DNA: TGTGCCACCAGTGACGCCCCAGGAACAGGGGGCGGTTGGGCGACCCAGTACTTC; CDR3 protein: CATSDAPGTGGGWATQYF; J gene: TRBJ2-5; V gene: TRBV24-1; clone size: few; D gene: TRBD1
CDR3 DNA: TGCGCCAGCAGCACCCAACCGGGGGATGGTCAGCCCCAGCATTTT; CDR3 protein: CASSTQPGDGQPQHF; J gene: TRBJ1-5; V gene: TRBV5-1; clone size: -; D gene: -
CDR3 DNA: TGTGCCAGCAGCCCCAAGGTGGGTAGCGGGATTCAAAATGAGCAGTTCTTC; CDR3 protein: CASSPKVGSGIQNEQFF; J gene: TRBJ2-1; V gene: TRBV27; clone size: -; D gene: TRBD2
CDR3 DNA: TGTGCCAGCACCCCGCGGGCTAGCAGATACAATGAGCAGTTCTTC; CDR3 protein: CASTPRASRYNEQFF; J gene: TRBJ2-1; V gene: TRBV28; clone size: -; D gene: -
CDR3 DNA: TGTGCCAGCAGCTTACAACCACAGGGGCGCGGCTACACCTTC; CDR3 protein: CASSLQPQGRGYTF; J gene: TRBJ1-2; V gene: TRBV7-2; clone size: few; D gene: TRBD1
CDR3 DNA: TGTGCCAGCTCACGTGACAGGGGCCGGGATGAGCAGTTCTTC; CDR3 protein: CASSRDRGRDEQFF; J gene: TRBJ2-1; V gene: TRBV18; clone size: few; D gene: TRBD1
CDR3 DNA: TGTGCCAACGGACAGGGCTACGAGCAGTACTTC; CDR3 protein: CANGQGYEQYF; J gene: TRBJ2-7; V gene: TRBV10-3; clone size: -; D gene: TRBD1
CDR3 DNA: TGTGCCAGCAGCTTGTTTCAGGGAAATCAGCCCCAGCATTTT; CDR3 protein: CASSLFQGNQPQHF; J gene: TRBJ1-5; V gene: TRBV5-5; clone size: -; D gene: -
CDR3 DNA: TGTGCCAGTAGTGTCCCGGGACAGGGGTACACCGGGGAGCTGTTTTTT; CDR3 protein: CASSVPGQGYTGELFF; J gene: TRBJ2-2; V gene: TRBV19; clone size: -; D gene: TRBD1
CDR3 DNA: TGTGCCAGCAGCGCCCGCAGAGAAAAACTGTTTTTT; CDR3 protein: CASSARREKLFF; J gene: TRBJ1-4; V gene: TRBV11-2; clone size: -; D gene: -
CDR3 DNA: TGTGCCAGCTCACCTAGGGAGGCCTATGGCTACACCTTC; CDR3 protein: CASSPREAYGYTF; J gene: TRBJ1-2; V gene: TRBV18; clone size: -; D gene: -
CDR3 DNA: TGTGCCAGCAGTTACCCCGGGACAGCTTATGGCTACACCTTC; CDR3 protein: CASSYPGTAYGYTF; J gene: TRBJ1-2; V gene: TRBV6-2/TRBV6-3; clone size: -; D gene: TRBD1
CDR3 DNA: TGTGCCAGCAGCTCCAGGGGCACAGATACGCAGTATTTT; CDR3 protein: CASSSRGTDTQYF; J gene: TRBJ2-3; V gene: TRBV11-2; clone size: -; D gene: -
CDR3 DNA: TGTGCCAGTATCATCGGGACAGGGGGCTACTACAATGAGCAGTTCTTC; CDR3 protein: CASIIGTGGYYNEQFF; J gene: TRBJ2-1; V gene: TRBV19; clone size: -; D gene: TRBD1
CDR3 DNA: TGTGCCAGCAGCTGGCCTAGCGGCTCGGAAAACATTCAGTACTTC; CDR3 protein: CASSWPSGSENIQYF; J gene: TRBJ2-4; V gene: TRBV5-6; clone size: -; D gene: TRBD2
CDR3 DNA: TGCGCCAGCAGCCAAACGCAGGGCGATGAGCAGTTCTTC; CDR3 protein: CASSQTQGDEQFF; J gene: TRBJ2-1; V gene: TRBV4-3; clone size: -; D gene: -
CDR3 DNA: TGTGCCACCAGCAGGACTAGCGGGAGTGCCTACAATGAGCAGTTCTTC; CDR3 protein: CATSRTSGSAYNEQFF; J gene: TRBJ2-1; V gene: TRBV15; clone size: -; D gene: TRBD2
CDR3 DNA: TGTGCCTGGAGTGTAAGGAGACAGGGGGCCCGAAAGAACACCGGGGAGCTGTTTTTT; CDR3 protein: CAWSVRRQGARKNTGELFF; J gene: TRBJ2-2; V gene: TRBV30; clone size: -; D gene: TRBD1
CDR3 DNA: TGTGCCTGCCGGACTCCACTAGCGGGAGGGCGGCGGTATTTT; CDR3 protein: CACRTPLAGGRRYF; J gene: TRBJ2-3; V gene: TRBV30; clone size: -; D gene: TRBD2
CDR3 DNA: TGTGCCAGCAGTTTGCGGGGGAATGAGCAGTTCTTC; CDR3 protein: CASSLRGNEQFF; J gene: TRBJ2-1; V gene: TRBV12-3/TRBV12-4; clone size: -; D gene: TRBD2
CDR3 DNA: TGTGCCTGGGCTTCGGGAAGCTCCCTGGCAAACACCATATATTTT; CDR3 protein: CAWASGSSLANTIYF; J gene: TRBJ1-3; V gene: TRBV30; clone size: once; D gene: -
CDR3 DNA: TGTGCCATCAAGGCGCCGGACAGGGGAACTGAAGCTTTCTTT; CDR3 protein: CAIKAPDRGTEAFF; J gene: TRBJ1-1; V gene: TRBV10-3; clone size: -; D gene: TRBD1
CDR3 DNA: TGTGCCAGCTCACCGGGTACAGGGGCTTATCAGCCCCAGCATTTT; CDR3 protein: CASSPGTGAYQPQHF; J gene: TRBJ1-5; V gene: TRBV18; clone size: -; D gene: TRBD1
CDR3 DNA: TGTGCCTGGAGTGTTTCTGCGGGAGGGGAGAAGCAGTTCTTC; CDR3 protein: CAWSVSAGGEKQFF; J gene: TRBJ2-1; V gene: TRBV30; clone size: -; D gene: TRBD2
CDR3 DNA: TGCGCCAGCAACTTTGGGACTAGCGGTGCTGTGCAGTACTTC; CDR3 protein: CASNFGTSGAVQYF; J gene: TRBJ2-7; V gene: TRBV5-1; clone size: -; D gene: TRBD2
CDR3 DNA: TGTGCCAGCAGCCGGGACAGGGAGGTTGATGGCTACACCTTC; CDR3 protein: CASSRDREVDGYTF; J gene: TRBJ1-2; V gene: TRBV7-2; clone size: -; D gene: TRBD1
CDR3 DNA: TGTGCCAGCAGTGAAACAGGGTATTTGGACAATGAGCAGTTCTTC; CDR3 protein: CASSETGYLDNEQFF; J gene: TRBJ2-1; V gene: TRBV6-1; clone size: -; D gene: -
CDR3 DNA: TGTGCCAGCAGCGAAACTTCAGGGTTGTATAATTCACCCCTCCACTTT; CDR3 protein: CASSETSGLYNSPLHF; J gene: TRBJ1-6; V gene: TRBV27; clone size: -; D gene: -
CDR3 DNA: TGTGCCAGCAGCTTACAGGGGGGTGATAATTCACCCCTCCACTTT; CDR3 protein: CASSLQGGDNSPLHF; J gene: TRBJ1-6; V gene: TRBV7-2; clone size: few; D gene: TRBD1
CDR3 DNA: TGTGCCAGCAGCGGCGCTGGGACAGGCTATTCCGGGGCCAACGTCCTGACTTTC; CDR3 protein: CASSGAGTGYSGANVLTF; J gene: TRBJ2-6; V gene: TRBV7-9; clone size: -; D gene: TRBD1
CDR3 DNA: TGTGCCAGCATTGTTCGTCGGGAGTTAGGTGAGCAGTTCTTC; CDR3 protein: CASIVRRELGEQFF; J gene: TRBJ2-1; V gene: TRBV7-2; clone size: -; D gene: -
CDR3 DNA: TGTGCCAGCAGCCTAGCGGCACTTAAAGATCAGTACTTC; CDR3 protein: CASSLAALKDQYF; J gene: TRBJ2-7; V gene: TRBV12-3/TRBV12-4; clone size: -; D gene: TRBD2
CDR3 DNA: TGTGCCAGCAGCAACGGCGGGGTACAGTCACCCCTCCACTTT; CDR3 protein: CASSNGGVQSPLHF; J gene: TRBJ1-6; V gene: TRBV27; clone size: -; D gene: -
CDR3 DNA: TGTGCCAGCAGACTGACTAGCGGTACCTACGAGCAGTACTTC; CDR3 protein: CASRLTSGTYEQYF; J gene: TRBJ2-7; V gene: TRBV28; clone size: -; D gene: TRBD2
CDR3 DNA: TGTGCCAGCGGTTGGACAGGGGGTCGACTAGCGGCCTCCTACGAGCAGTACTTC; CDR3 protein: CASGWTGGRLAASYEQYF; J gene: TRBJ2-7; V gene: TRBV7-2; clone size: -; D gene: -
CDR3 DNA: TGTGCCAGCAGCGTCCTTCCAAGCCCCTACAATGAGCAGTTCTTC; CDR3 protein: CASSVLPSPYNEQFF; J gene: TRBJ2-1; V gene: TRBV9; clone size: -; D gene: -
CDR3 DNA: TGCAGCGTTGATCCTGGCGGCAATGAGCAGTTCTTC; CDR3 protein: CSVDPGGNEQFF; J gene: TRBJ2-1; V gene: TRBV29-1; clone size: -; D gene: -